This T cell receptor beta chain is drawn from a study of cytomegalovirus exposure and HLA in healthy donors. Study-wide points: Apart from CMV serostatus, no immune exposure information was available.

This clone was detected ten times or more. Its matching antigen is unknown. Both 60 Vbeta primers and 13 Jbeta primers went into the PCR. The table came from immunoSEQ multiplex PCR; TCRdb's copy has only in-frame clones and leaves some out. The sample lists more than 90,000 clones, over 60% occurring once. Germline-derived CDR1 and CDR2 are MNHNS and SASEGT. Trimming pared 7 bases from V and 3 bases from J, leaving 15 bases between. The CDR3 is 14 amino acids. The TCR originated in a man aged 25 to 45 in good health and CMV-seropositive. Sequencing input: PBMCs. This chain connects TRBV6-1 to TRBJ1-2, with unresolved D. The CDR3 coding sequence is TGTGCCAGCACCCCTTCTCGGGATCACTATGGCTACACCTTC. Its protein is CASTPSRDHYGYTF.